The 6 T cell receptor beta chains below all came from one sample that was sequenced in a study of blood T cells in healthy people across ages (dated by TCRdb to the mid-2010s). Receptor libraries were prepared by 5' RACE. Instrument used: Illumina HiSeq 2500. The second PCR ran for about 6 to 12 cycles and used a J-beta primer mix along with a sample-barcoded 5' primer. TCRdb trimmed the raw reads at Q25, called clones with MiXCR and kept productive beta chains. Merged by CDR3 protein, the rows form single entries marked with the most common genes and DNA. The sample table contains 800,000 to 1,000,000 distinct CDR3 sequences; only one count was recorded for around 48% of them. The leading ten clones occupy 13% of the sample. Material: blood. These receptors came from a man aged 25 to 45 in good health.

This chain links TRBV15 with TRBJ2-3, with D possibly being TRBD2 (5 bases). The CDR3 loop spans 13 amino acids. Trimming took off 3 bases at V and 2 bases at J, with 6 bases between the two ends. Germline lookup yields CDR1 LNHNV and CDR2 YYDKDF (reference sequence). CDR3 loop: CATSSGDTDTQYF. CDR3 nucleotide sequence: TGTGCCACCAGCAGCGGGGACACAGATACGCAGTATTTT.

This chain uses TRBV10-3 with TRBJ2-1; D is unresolved. Looked up from germline, CDR1 is ENHRY and CDR2 is SYGVKD. V dropped 4 bases and J dropped 10 bases, with 11 bases sitting between them. CDR3 length: 12 amino acids. The CDR3 loop is CAISGSAGEQFF. CDR3 DNA: TGTGCCATCAGTGGTAGTGCCGGAGAGCAGTTCTTC.

J is TRBJ2-7 and V is TRBV12-3 or TRBV12-4, with D perhaps matching TRBD1 or TRBD2 (5 bases each). The V gene lost 1 base and the J gene lost 1 base, with 11 bases spanning the gap. The CDR3 covers 15 residues. CDR3 sequence (DNA): TGTGCCAGCAGTTTAGAAGGGACCGTGTCCTACGAGCAGTACTTC. It codes for CASSLEGTVSYEQYF.

This clonotype was found a few times. This rearrangement joins TRBV12-3 or TRBV12-4 to TRBJ2-3; no definite D call. The CDR3 spans 15 residues. Deletions cut 2 bases from V and 0 bases from J, with 9 bases between. The CDR3 nucleotides read TGTGCCAGCAGTTTATACGGAGCGAGCACAGATACGCAGTATTTT. Translated: CASSLYGASTDTQYF.

This chain links TRBV6-2 or TRBV6-3 with TRBJ2-3; D is perhaps TRBD1 or TRBD2 (5 bases each). The CDR3 is 14 amino acids. Per germline, CDR1 MNHEY and CDR2 SVGEGT. Deletions cut 5 bases from V and 6 bases from J, with 15 bases between. The CDR3 nucleotides are TGTGCCAGCAGTCCGGGATTCGAGGGGGATACGCAGTATTTT. This codes for CASSPGFEGDTQYF.

This clonotype has a count of ten or more. The rearrangement links TRBV12-3 or TRBV12-4 to TRBJ2-1; 12 positions agree with TRBD1. This CDR3 is built from 14 residues. Losses at the gene ends were 7 bases for V and 9 bases for J; bases not matched to a gene: 7. Here the CDR3 DNA reads TGTGCCAGCATTACCGGGACAGGGGGCGGTGAGCAGTTCTTC. Translating it yields CASITGTGGGEQFF.